The clone carrying this T cell receptor (beta chain) was seen repeatedly, ten times or more. Its specificity is unknown. The data were obtained in a study of T cell repertoires in cytomegalovirus infection. MiXCR, applied by TCRdb to the reads, yields one record per CDR3 protein. The sample has approximately 1,000,000 distinct CDR3 sequences, less than 35% seen once; the top ten hold around 15%. V was pared by 5 bases and J by 3 bases, with 14 bases between. The CDR3 extends over 14 amino acids. Study-level findings and limits: HLA-C-restricted CMV clonotypes gave the most frequent clonotype in two of eight donors.

This chain connects TRBV12-3 or TRBV12-4 to TRBJ2-7, with D possibly being TRBD2 (7 bases). The clonotype originates from a human donor in good health (CMV status not recorded). Some clones in this sample may be carry-over from other donors' samples. The material sequenced was cultured CD8+ T cells from PBMCs, taken from culture after CMV antigen stimulation. The DNA for the CDR3 is TGTGCCAGCAGTCCTCGGGGAGGGGGCTACGAGCAGTACTTC. Protein sequence: CASSPRGGGYEQYF.